The rows below give T cell receptor beta chains drawn from one sample of a study of T cell responses to AZD1222 COVID-19 vaccine. TCRdb keeps only in-frame clones here, not all; method: immunoSEQ multiplex PCR. The data hold 130,000 or so clones, with 93% observed a single time. Specimen: peripheral blood, collected on day 0 of AZD1222 vaccination. The receptors originated from an adult in good health. Each CDR3 is given without its conserved first and last residue. Some rows mark clone size as missing; the rest say once, few, many or name a class of expanded clone.

12	TRBV5-1	TRBJ1-2	NA	ASSATGSLYGYT
12	TRBV25-1	TRBJ1-1	few	ASSLQGWGTEAF
14	TRBV25-1	TRBJ2-1	once	ASRGRVEATYNEQF
14	TRBV3-1/TRBV3-2	TRBJ2-3	NA	ATRGLGASRGDTQY
13	TRBV4-2	TRBJ2-2	NA	ASSHQTSGTGELF
11	TRBV5-6	TRBJ1-2	NA	ASSPRTGHGYT
11	TRBV29-1	TRBJ2-3	NA	SVRAGFTDTQY
14	TRBV27	TRBJ2-3	NA	ASSYYRDRGADTQY
12	TRBV7-7	TRBJ2-3	NA	ASSPSALTDTQY
11	TRBV12-3/TRBV12-4	TRBJ2-1	NA	ASSNQGPNEQF
12	TRBV9	TRBJ1-3	NA	ASSSGGSGNTIY
14	TRBV19	TRBJ2-1	NA	ASSISRGRSYNEQF
13	TRBV11-2	TRBJ1-4	NA	ASSSIRGRNEKLF
14	TRBV6-5	TRBJ1-3	NA	ASSYPLGKDGNTIY
13	TRBV6-5	TRBJ1-2	NA	ASSYSKGSPYGYT
11	TRBV6-5	TRBJ1-1	NA	ASSYGTRAEAF
15	TRBV7-2	TRBJ2-1	NA	ASSPPGLAGIRDEQF
11	TRBV3-1/TRBV3-2	TRBJ2-7	NA	ASSQGSSGSMY
13	TRBV2	TRBJ1-2	NA	ASSENKGPYYGYT
13	TRBV5-1	TRBJ1-2	NA	ASSSGGGSGYGYT
14	TRBV3-1/TRBV3-2	TRBJ1-3	NA	ASSLESGTAGNTIY
10	TRBV3-1/TRBV3-2	TRBJ2-7	NA	ASSQPGAKID
13	TRBV2	TRBJ1-3	NA	ASSSLGTSGNTIY